This is a list of T cell receptor beta chains from one sample in a study of T cells in Graves' hyperthyroidism and ophthalmopathy. TCRdb ran MiXCR on the multiplex PCR reads and lists one entry per CDR3 protein. Of 560,000 or so distinct CDR3 sequences in the sample, 15% to 20% were seen once. The sample taken for sequencing was blood. The source of these receptors is a man aged 40-55 years with Graves' ophthalmopathy. Both conserved end residues are part of each CDR3. D genes are given only for firm matches. Part of the rows lack a size; the others show once, few, many or a class for expanded clones.

j_gene,v_gene,abundance,len,d_gene,CDR3nt,CDR3aa
TRBJ2-1,TRBV6-7,-,17,-,TGTGCCAGCAGCACCCCGACAGATCAGTACGACTACAATGAGCAGTTCTTC,CASSTPTDQYDYNEQFF
TRBJ1-6,TRBV30,-,13,-,TGTGCCTGGAGTAAGGGACAACCCCAGCCTTGCCACTTT,CAWSKGQPQPCHF
TRBJ2-3,TRBV5-1,-,18,-,TGCGCCAGCAGCTTGGATGAGGGGGAACCCTATAACACAGATACGCAGTATTTT,CASSLDEGEPYNTDTQYF
TRBJ1-1,TRBV6-2/TRBV6-3,many,14,-,TGTGCCAGCAGTTACATCGACACGAACACTGAAGCTTTCTTT,CASSYIDTNTEAFF
TRBJ2-2,TRBV7-6,many,17,-,TGTGCCAGCAGCTTAGGCGAGCCTAGCAGGGGAACCGGGGAGCTGTTTTTT,CASSLGEPSRGTGELFF
TRBJ2-2,TRBV18,many,15,-,TGTGCCAGCTCACCACCGTCCAGGGGCACCGGGGAGCTGTTTTTT,CASSPPSRGTGELFF
TRBJ2-1,TRBV6-2/TRBV6-3,many,13,-,TGTGCCAGCAGGGCTGACAATTACAATGAGCAGTTCTTC,CASRADNYNEQFF
TRBJ1-3,TRBV11-2,few,13,-,TGTGCCAGCAGCGACAGCTATGGAAACACCATATATTTT,CASSDSYGNTIYF
TRBJ1-4,TRBV6-2/TRBV6-3,few,15,TRBD1,TGTGCCAGCAGTTACCCGGGACAGGGTAATGAAAAACTGTTTTTT,CASSYPGQGNEKLFF
TRBJ2-3,TRBV20-1,many,14,-,TGCAGTGCCCCGGGGCTACGAGGCACAGATACGCAGTATTTT,CSAPGLRGTDTQYF
TRBJ2-3,TRBV5-1,-,15,TRBD1,TGCGCCAGCAGCTTAGGGGACAGCAGCACAGATACGCAGTATTTT,CASSLGDSSTDTQYF
TRBJ1-2,TRBV4-2,-,15,-,TGTGCCAGCAACCGTCGCGAGGGCGAAGACTATGGCTACACCTTC,CASNRREGEDYGYTF
TRBJ2-7,TRBV7-9,few,16,TRBD2,TGTGCCAGCAGCTCTACTCCGGGACTAGCGGCCTACGAGCAGTACTTC,CASSSTPGLAAYEQYF
TRBJ2-7,TRBV2,-,13,-,TGTGCCAGCACGGCGGGCCCCCTGGGCGAGCAGTACTTC,CASTAGPLGEQYF
TRBJ1-1,TRBV19,few,14,-,TGTGCCAGTAGTCAGGGGCTGAGCGGAACTGAAGCTTTCTTT,CASSQGLSGTEAFF
TRBJ2-1,TRBV28,many,15,TRBD2,TGTGCCAGCAGTTGGAGGGGTAGCGGGGGGTATGAGCAGTTCTTC,CASSWRGSGGYEQFF
TRBJ2-1,TRBV5-1,few,13,-,TGCGCCGGACTCCAGCTGCGGGCTGGTGAGCAGTTCTTC,CAGLQLRAGEQFF
TRBJ1-4,TRBV7-9,-,14,-,TGTGCCAGCAGCTTAGATCAGGCTAATGAAAAACTGTTTTTT,CASSLDQANEKLFF
TRBJ1-2,TRBV6-1,few,12,-,TGTGCCAGCAAGGTCTGGGACTATGGCTACACCTTC,CASKVWDYGYTF
TRBJ1-6,TRBV19,few,15,TRBD1,TGTGCCAGTAGTATAGTAGGTCAGGGGGGGTCACCCCTCCACTTT,CASSIVGQGGSPLHF
TRBJ2-5,TRBV20-1,many,14,-,TGCAGTGCTAGAGATCCCCGGGCGGCAGAGACCCAGTACTTC,CSARDPRAAETQYF
TRBJ2-5,TRBV12-3/TRBV12-4,many,14,-,TGTGCCGGCAGTTTTTCAGGCTATCAAGGGACCCAGTACTTC,CAGSFSGYQGTQYF
TRBJ1-2,TRBV10-3,-,15,-,TGTGCCATCAGTGAGTCGGGGGGCGAAGTCTATGGCTACACCTTC,CAISESGGEVYGYTF
TRBJ2-2,TRBV2,few,16,-,TGTGCCAGCGCCCCGGAGGAGGGGACGAACACCGGGGAGCTGTTTTTT,CASAPEEGTNTGELFF
TRBJ2-2,TRBV5-1,many,15,TRBD2,TGCGCCAGCAGCTTGGGACTAGCAGACACCGGGGAGCTGTTTTTT,CASSLGLADTGELFF
TRBJ1-4,TRBV7-9,-,20,-,-,CASSPYFKRSPPGRGKNCFF
TRBJ2-2,TRBV5-5,once,14,-,TGTGCCAGCAGCCAAGATCCGGGGACCGGGGAGCTGTTTTTT,CASSQDPGTGELFF
TRBJ2-1,TRBV11-3,few,14,-,TGTGCCAGCAGCCGAGACGACTCCTACAATGAGCAGTTCTTC,CASSRDDSYNEQFF
TRBJ1-5,TRBV28,few,14,-,TGTGCCAGCAGTTTAGGGCAGGGTTGGCAGCCCCAGCATTTT,CASSLGQGWQPQHF
TRBJ2-7,TRBV7-9,many,12,TRBD1,TGTGCCAGCAGTTGGACAGGGGACGAGCAGTACTTC,CASSWTGDEQYF
TRBJ1-2,TRBV11-2,few,13,-,TGTGCCAGCAGCTTAGGCAGCCTCAGGGGCTACACCTTC,CASSLGSLRGYTF
TRBJ1-5,TRBV6-2/TRBV6-3,-,12,-,TGTGCCAGCAGTTACTTCAATCAGCCCCAGCATTTT,CASSYFNQPQHF
TRBJ2-1,TRBV4-1,few,17,TRBD2,TGCGCCAGCAGCCCTTCTAGCGGGAGGGCCCAGTACAATGAGCAGTTCTTC,CASSPSSGRAQYNEQFF
TRBJ2-1,TRBV6-1,-,15,TRBD1,TGTGCCAGCAGTGAAGACAGGGGGACTTACAATGAGCAGTTCTTC,CASSEDRGTYNEQFF
TRBJ1-4,TRBV2,few,15,-,TGTGCCAGCACCCCCGCCGAGGGACGGTATGAAAAACCGTTTTTT,CASTPAEGRYEKPFF
TRBJ2-7,TRBV28,many,15,-,TGTGCCAGCAGTCCCCCCGGGCCCCGCGCCTACGAGCAGTACTTC,CASSPPGPRAYEQYF
TRBJ2-7,TRBV19,-,14,-,TGTGCCAGTAGCCTCAGGGCTCTACGATCCGAGCAGTACTTC,CASSLRALRSEQYF
TRBJ2-1,TRBV30,-,15,-,TGTGCCTGGAGTGCCCTAGGCAGCTCCTACAATGAGCAGTTCTTC,CAWSALGSSYNEQFF
TRBJ2-2,TRBV9,-,18,-,TGTGCCAGCAGCGTATCCCCCAGTGGAGGGCTAAACACCGGGGAGCTGTTTTTT,CASSVSPSGGLNTGELFF
TRBJ1-2,TRBV3-1,-,14,TRBD1,TGTGCCAGCAGCCAAGGGGACAGTATAGGAGGCTACACCTTC,CASSQGDSIGGYTF
TRBJ2-3,TRBV7-2,-,16,-,TGTGCCAGCAGCTTACCGCTGGGGGGAACCACAGATACGCAGTATTTT,CASSLPLGGTTDTQYF
TRBJ2-5,TRBV10-3,few,11,-,TGTGCCGTACACGCTGCGGGGACCCAGTACTTC,CAVHAAGTQYF
TRBJ2-7,TRBV5-6,few,14,-,TGTGCCAGCAGCTTCCCTAGCGCTTCCTACGAGCAGTACTTC,CASSFPSASYEQYF
TRBJ1-2,TRBV11-2,many,15,-,TGTGCCAGCAGCCCGGCTGGACACCAGAACTATGGCTACACCTTC,CASSPAGHQNYGYTF
TRBJ1-2,TRBV29-1,few,17,-,TGCAGCGTTGATGACTGGCCCATAATGGCAGGGACTAATGGCTACACCTTC,CSVDDWPIMAGTNGYTF
TRBJ2-3,TRBV20-1,few,14,-,TGCAGTGCTAGAGCTTCGGGGGAGAGAGATACGCAGTATTTT,CSARASGERDTQYF
TRBJ2-1,TRBV18,many,16,-,TGTGCCAGCTCACCACGGAGGGACAGAAACTACAATGAGCAGTTCTTC,CASSPRRDRNYNEQFF
TRBJ1-2,TRBV2,many,13,-,TGTGCCAGCACTCCGGGACCGTCGTATGGCTACACCTTC,CASTPGPSYGYTF
TRBJ2-7,TRBV28,many,15,-,TGTGCCAGCAGTCGTCACGGGACTGTTTCCTACGAGCAGTACTTC,CASSRHGTVSYEQYF
TRBJ2-5,TRBV20-1,few,11,TRBD2,TGCAGTGCTAGAGATCCCCCGGGGGGGTACTTC,CSARDPPGGYF
TRBJ1-5,TRBV27,-,14,-,TGTGCCAGCAGCAAGGGGGGCCAGAATCAGCCCCAGCATTTT,CASSKGGQNQPQHF